These T cell receptor beta chains were read from a single sample in a study of long-term antiretroviral therapy in people with HIV. Using immunoSEQ multiplex PCR, the repertoire was profiled, and TCRdb retains in-frame clones only, with some absent. This repertoire shows 30,000 to 35,000 clones, roughly 79% found once; its top ten account for roughly 3.5%. Specimen: unsorted PBMCs, collected 3 years after starting antiretroviral therapy. The source is a man in his fifties with HIV. The CDR3 runs from the conserved cysteine through the conserved F or W. Each record gives: clone size, D gene, J gene, V gene, CDR3 DNA, CDR3 protein. A D gene is named only where the DNA matches it firmly. The size entry is marked missing in some rows and otherwise reads once, few, many or a size class.

size: few; D: .; J: TRBJ1-3; V: TRBV9; DNA: TGTGCCAGCAGCGTATCTGGGACCGCCATATATTTT; CDR3: CASSVSGTAIYF
size: .; D: .; J: TRBJ1-2; V: TRBV4-3; DNA: TGCGCCAGCAGCCAAGATCTGTTTGGGACACCTTCCGACTATGGCTACACCTTC; CDR3: CASSQDLFGTPSDYGYTF
size: .; D: .; J: TRBJ2-7; V: TRBV15; DNA: TGTGCCACCGGCGGAAGAATGAGCTCCTACGAGCAGTACTTC; CDR3: CATGGRMSSYEQYF
size: .; D: TRBD2; J: TRBJ2-1; V: TRBV9; DNA: TGTGCCAGCAGCGTAGGGGGAGGGAGCGGGTATGAGCAGTTCTTC; CDR3: CASSVGGGSGYEQFF
size: .; D: .; J: TRBJ2-3; V: TRBV6-5; DNA: TGTGCCAGCAGTTACGGCCCTAATGGGGATACGCAGTATTTT; CDR3: CASSYGPNGDTQYF
size: .; D: .; J: TRBJ1-5; V: TRBV7-2; DNA: TGTGCCAGCAGCTCGCAGTACAATAGCAATCAGCCCCAGCATTTT; CDR3: CASSSQYNSNQPQHF
size: .; D: TRBD1; J: TRBJ2-3; V: TRBV4-1; DNA: TGCGCCAGCAGCCGGTCATGGACAGGGGGTAGCACAGATACGCAGTATTTT; CDR3: CASSRSWTGGSTDTQYF
size: .; D: TRBD1; J: TRBJ2-7; V: TRBV4-3; DNA: TGCGCCAGCAGCCAAGAGGACAGGGGACCGACTAGTATTCACGAGCAGTACTTC; CDR3: CASSQEDRGPTSIHEQYF
size: .; D: .; J: TRBJ2-2; V: TRBV5-1; DNA: TGCGCCAGCAGCTTGACTGCCGGGGAGCTGTTTTTT; CDR3: CASSLTAGELFF
size: .; D: TRBD1; J: TRBJ2-2; V: TRBV5-4; DNA: TGTGCCAGCAGCTTGGGAGGGACAGGGAGCACCGGGGAGCTGTTTTTT; CDR3: CASSLGGTGSTGELFF
size: .; D: .; J: TRBJ2-4; V: TRBV25-1; DNA: TGTGCCAGCAGTGAACCGGGACACCAAAACATTCAGTACTTC; CDR3: CASSEPGHQNIQYF
size: .; D: .; J: TRBJ2-7; V: TRBV9; DNA: TGTGCCAGCAGCCCGTCCCTTACCCTAGGGTCGGGAAACCCCTACGAGCAGTACTTC; CDR3: CASSPSLTLGSGNPYEQYF
size: few; D: .; J: TRBJ1-6; V: TRBV7-9; DNA: TGTGCCAGCAGCTTAGGGAGGGGCCCGACGGAACCCCTCCACTTT; CDR3: CASSLGRGPTEPLHF
size: .; D: .; J: TRBJ2-7; V: TRBV29-1; DNA: TGCAGCGTTGAAGATCCTCAGGGCCGAGGCTACGAGCAGTACTTC; CDR3: CSVEDPQGRGYEQYF
size: .; D: TRBD1; J: TRBJ2-7; V: TRBV6-1; DNA: TGTGCCAGCAGATCTCGACAGGGGGCCTACGAGCAGTACTTC; CDR3: CASRSRQGAYEQYF
size: .; D: .; J: TRBJ1-1; V: TRBV30; DNA: TGTGCCCGAGGGCCCTCCTGGGGGAACACTGAAGCTTTCTTT; CDR3: CARGPSWGNTEAFF